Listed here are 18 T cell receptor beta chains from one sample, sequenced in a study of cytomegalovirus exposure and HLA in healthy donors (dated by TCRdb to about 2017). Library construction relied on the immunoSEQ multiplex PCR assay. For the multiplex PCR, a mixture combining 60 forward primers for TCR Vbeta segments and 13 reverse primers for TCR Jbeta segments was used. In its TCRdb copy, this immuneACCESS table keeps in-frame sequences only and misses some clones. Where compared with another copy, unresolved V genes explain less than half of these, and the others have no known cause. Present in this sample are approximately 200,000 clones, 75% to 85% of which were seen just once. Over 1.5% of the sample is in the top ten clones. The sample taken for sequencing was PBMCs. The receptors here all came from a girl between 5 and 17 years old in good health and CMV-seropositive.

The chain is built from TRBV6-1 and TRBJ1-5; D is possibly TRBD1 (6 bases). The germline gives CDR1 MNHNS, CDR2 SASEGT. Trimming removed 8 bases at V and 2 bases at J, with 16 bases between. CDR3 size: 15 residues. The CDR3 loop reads CASRARTDGNQPQHF. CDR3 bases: TGTGCCAGCCGGGCAAGGACAGATGGCAATCAGCCCCAGCATTTT.

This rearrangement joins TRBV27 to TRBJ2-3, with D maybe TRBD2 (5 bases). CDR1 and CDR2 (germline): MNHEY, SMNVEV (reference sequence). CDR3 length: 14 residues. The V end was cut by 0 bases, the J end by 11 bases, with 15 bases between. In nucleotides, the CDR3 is TGTGCCAGCAGTTTATCGCCCCGGGCCGGACTGCAGTATTTT. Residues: CASSLSPRAGLQYF.

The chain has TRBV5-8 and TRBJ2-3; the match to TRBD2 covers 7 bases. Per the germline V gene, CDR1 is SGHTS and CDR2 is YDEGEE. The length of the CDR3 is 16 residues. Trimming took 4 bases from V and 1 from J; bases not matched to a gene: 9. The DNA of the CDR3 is TGTGCCAGCAGCCTCGGTCGACGGGGGGGCACAGATACGCAGTATTTT. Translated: CASSLGRRGGTDTQYF.

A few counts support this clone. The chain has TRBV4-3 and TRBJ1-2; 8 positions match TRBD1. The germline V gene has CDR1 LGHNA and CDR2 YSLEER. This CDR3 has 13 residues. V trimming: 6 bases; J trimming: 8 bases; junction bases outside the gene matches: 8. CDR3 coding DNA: TGCGCCAGCAGTCCGGGACAGGAGAGGGGCTACACCTTC. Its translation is CASSPGQERGYTF.

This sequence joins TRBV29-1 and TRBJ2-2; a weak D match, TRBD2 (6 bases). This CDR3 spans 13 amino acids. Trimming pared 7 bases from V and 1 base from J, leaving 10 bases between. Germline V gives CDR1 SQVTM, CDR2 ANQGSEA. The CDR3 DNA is TGCAGCGCGGGGAGGATGAACACCGGGGAGCTGTTTTTT. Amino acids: CSAGRMNTGELFF.

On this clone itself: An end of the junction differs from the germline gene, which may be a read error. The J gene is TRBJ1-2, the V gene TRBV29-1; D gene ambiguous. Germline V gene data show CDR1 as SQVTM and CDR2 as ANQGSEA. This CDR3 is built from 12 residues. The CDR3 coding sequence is TGCAGCGTTGAAGATCCTAAGTATGGCTACACCTTC. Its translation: CSVEDPKYGYTF.

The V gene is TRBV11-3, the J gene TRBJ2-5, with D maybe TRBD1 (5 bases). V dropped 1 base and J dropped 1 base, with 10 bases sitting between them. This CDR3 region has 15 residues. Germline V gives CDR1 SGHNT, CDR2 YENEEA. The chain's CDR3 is CASSLGQLPQETQYF. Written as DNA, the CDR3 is TGTGCCAGCAGCTTAGGACAGCTTCCCCAAGAGACCCAGTACTTC.

CDR3 protein: CASSPWGGTYEQYF. In nucleotides, the CDR3 is TGCGCCAGCAGCCCCTGGGGGGGAACCTACGAGCAGTACTTC. The rearrangement links TRBV4-3 to TRBJ2-7; 7 bases fit TRBD2. J gave up 2 bases and V 4 bases, and 5 bases lay outside the gene matches. Per the germline V gene, CDR1 is LGHNA and CDR2 is YSLEER. The CDR3 loop spans 14 amino acids.

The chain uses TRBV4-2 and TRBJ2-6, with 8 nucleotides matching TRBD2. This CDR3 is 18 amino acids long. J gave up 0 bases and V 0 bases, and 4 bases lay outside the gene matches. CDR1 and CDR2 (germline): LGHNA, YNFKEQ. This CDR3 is CASSQEYGTSSGANVLTF. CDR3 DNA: TGTGCCAGCAGCCAAGAATACGGGACTAGCTCTGGGGCCAACGTCCTGACTTTC.

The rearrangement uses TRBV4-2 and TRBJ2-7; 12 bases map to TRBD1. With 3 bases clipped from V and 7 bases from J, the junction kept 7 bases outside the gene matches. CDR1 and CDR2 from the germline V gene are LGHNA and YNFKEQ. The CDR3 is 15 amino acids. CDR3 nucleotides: TGTGCCAGCAGCCACCCGGGACAGGGGGCGTGTGAGCAGTACTTC. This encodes CASSHPGQGACEQYF.

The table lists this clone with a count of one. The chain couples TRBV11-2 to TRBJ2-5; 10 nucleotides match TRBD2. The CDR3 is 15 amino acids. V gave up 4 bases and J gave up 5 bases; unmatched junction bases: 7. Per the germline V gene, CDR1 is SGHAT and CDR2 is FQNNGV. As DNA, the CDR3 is TGTGCCAGCAGCTGGGTAGCGGGGGGTGGCGAGACCCAGTACTTC. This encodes CASSWVAGGGETQYF.

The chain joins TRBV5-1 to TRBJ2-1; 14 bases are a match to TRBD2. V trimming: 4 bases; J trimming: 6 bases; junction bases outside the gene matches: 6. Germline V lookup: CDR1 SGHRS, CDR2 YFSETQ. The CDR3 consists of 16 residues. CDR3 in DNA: TGCGCCAGCAGCCGCACCGGGACTAGCGGGGGCAATGAGCAGTTCTTC. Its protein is CASSRTGTSGGNEQFF.

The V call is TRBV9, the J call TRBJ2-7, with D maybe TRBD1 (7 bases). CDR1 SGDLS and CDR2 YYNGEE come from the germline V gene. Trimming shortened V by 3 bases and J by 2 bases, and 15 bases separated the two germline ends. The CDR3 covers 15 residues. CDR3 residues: CASSAQGGPAYEQYF. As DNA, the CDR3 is TGTGCCAGCAGCGCGCAGGGGGGCCCAGCCTACGAGCAGTACTTC.

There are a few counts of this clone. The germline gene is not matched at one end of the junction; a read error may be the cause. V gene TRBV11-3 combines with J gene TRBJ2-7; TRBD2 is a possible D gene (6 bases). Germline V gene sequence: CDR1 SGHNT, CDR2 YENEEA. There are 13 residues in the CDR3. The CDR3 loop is CASSLERGYEQYF. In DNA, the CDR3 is TGTGCCAGCAGCCTAGAACGGGGGTACGAGCAGTACTTC.

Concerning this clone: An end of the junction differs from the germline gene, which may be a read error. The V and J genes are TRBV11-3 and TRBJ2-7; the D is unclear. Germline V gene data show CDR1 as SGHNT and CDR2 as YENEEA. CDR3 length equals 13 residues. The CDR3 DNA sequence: TGTGCCAGCAGCTTAGCAAAGGTAGCCGAGCAGCACTTC. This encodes CASSLAKVAEQHF.

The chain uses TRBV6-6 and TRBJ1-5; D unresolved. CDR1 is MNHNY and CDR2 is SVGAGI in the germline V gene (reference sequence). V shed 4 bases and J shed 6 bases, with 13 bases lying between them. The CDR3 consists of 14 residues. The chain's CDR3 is CASSSDWEGQPQHF. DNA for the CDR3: TGTGCCAGCAGTTCCGATTGGGAGGGTCAGCCCCAGCATTTT.

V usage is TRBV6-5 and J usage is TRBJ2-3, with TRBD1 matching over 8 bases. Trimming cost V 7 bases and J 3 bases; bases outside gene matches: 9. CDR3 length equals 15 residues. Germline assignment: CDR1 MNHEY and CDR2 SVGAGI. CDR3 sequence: CASNSPRDRTDTQYF. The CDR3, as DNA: TGTGCCAGCAACAGCCCTAGGGACAGGACAGATACGCAGTATTTT.

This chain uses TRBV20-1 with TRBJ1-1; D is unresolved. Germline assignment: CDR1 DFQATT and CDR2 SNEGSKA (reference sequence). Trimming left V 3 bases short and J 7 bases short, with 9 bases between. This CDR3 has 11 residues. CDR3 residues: CSARGGIEAFF. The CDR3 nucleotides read TGCAGTGCTAGGGGAGGAATTGAAGCTTTCTTT.